Sequencing of this TCR beta chain was carried out in a study of blood T cell repertoires in COVID-19. Which cohort a participant joined came from the clinical history participants gave. Cohort 3 recovered donors had two negative PCRs, clearance, or symptom resolution. The CDR3 contains 16 residues. The V end lost 6 bases, the J end lost 1 base, and 16 bases lay between the germline ends. CDR1 LNHDA and CDR2 SQIVND come from the germline V gene (reference sequence). As processed by the authors: Nucleated cell number was recorded as an estimate derived from reference gene primer amplification. TCRdb's copy holds only in-frame clones and misses some; the assay was immunoSEQ multiplex PCR. That table supplies the V and J calls and clone size; D and trimming were determined from the DNA. The top ten clones hold 8.8% of a sample with over 200,000 clones, more than 85% of them seen once.

The source of this sequence is a man aged 35 to 55 who had recovered from COVID-19. The material sequenced was PBMCs or T cells enriched from blood (not recorded which). This sequence joins TRBV19 and TRBJ1-5; weak D call: TRBD1 (5 bases). CDR3 sequence: CASRLYQGSSNQPQHF. CDR3 bases: TGTGCCAGTAGGCTGTACCAGGGTTCGAGCAATCAGCCCCAGCATTTT.